This T cell receptor (beta chain) was sequenced during a study of blood T cell repertoires in COVID-19 (dated by TCRdb to about 2020). In the study overall: ImmuneRACE Cohort 3 recovered participants were defined by two consecutive negative NP/OP PCR tests, healthcare professional clearance, or symptom resolution. Samples from collaborators originated in the United States, Italy and Spain and spanned both the acute and convalescent phases of COVID-19. The repertoires were released in a freely available public database intended as a resource for research on the immune response to SARS-CoV-2. Samples came from the ongoing ImmuneRACE study (first 160 participants) plus 1,254 subjects from 6 global collaborators. The material from the prospective study consisted of cDNA or gDNA derived from T cells, B-cell-depleted T cells, or PBMCs. The sample metadata nearly always contained a de-identified subject ID, COVID-19 status, age in years and sex. Where available, HLA class I and class II types were taken from metadata supplied by the sample provider and were not determined by assay-based typing. Subjects who had been exposed to COVID-19, were actively infected with it, or had recovered from it provided the deeply sampled blood TCRbeta repertoires that made up the dataset.

Worth noting for this clone: This receptor's antigen is unknown. No quality values exist for individual bases; no much larger clone is one base distant.

TCRbeta CDR3 regions were amplified from genomic DNA by means of the immunoSEQ Assay, a bias-controlled multiplex PCR. Processing in the source paper ran as follows. The number of nucleated cells in each sample was estimated by amplification of reference gene primers within the assay. Sequence reads were collapsed and filtered to measure the absolute abundance of every unique TCRbeta CDR3 rearrangement. For each sample, productive Simpson clonality was calculated by taking the square root of Simpson's diversity index across productive rearrangements. TCRdb stores this immuneACCESS table with in-frame sequences only. Part of the clones is absent; in the studies checked, under half of the shortfall reflects unresolved V genes, and no reason is known for the rest. For V, J and clone size, that table is used; D and trimming come from the DNA. Here the sample has about 270,000 clones; around 90% occur a single time. The ten largest clones represent roughly 2% of the sample.

Results the study describes overall, beyond this receptor: The quantity of clinical and demographic metadata differed by source and by participant and was supplied without curation.

The CDR3, from cysteine to phenylalanine, totals 15 residues. Only the CDR3 part of the read is kept: 45 bases, read in frame from the first base. For CDR1 and CDR2, the germline V gene lists SGHNT and YENEEA. Trimmed from V: 2 bases; trimmed from J: 1 base; junction bases lacking a gene match: 2. In the prospective study, participants were about 18 to 100 years old, resided in 24 geographic areas of the United States, and were enrolled through a virtual design. To assign participants to cohorts, the prospective study relied on clinical history that participants themselves reported in a screening survey and a study questionnaire. Mobile phlebotomists in the prospective study collected whole blood, serum and a nasopharyngeal or oropharyngeal swab from every participant. Additional blood draws and questionnaires over an approximately two-month period could optionally be provided by prospective study participants. Blood samples from the prospective study were shipped frozen or at room temperature prior to DNA extraction.

This clonotype was sampled from an older woman in a cohort exposed to, infected with or recovered from COVID-19 (not recorded which). The sequencing input was PBMCs or T cells enriched from blood (not recorded which). The chain is assembled from TRBV11-3 and TRBJ2-1; TRBD2 lines up with 7 middle nucleotides. For the CDR3, the sequence is CASSLREGSYNEQFF. Read as DNA, the sequence is TGTGCCAGCAGCTTAAGGGAGGGGTCCTACAATGAGCAGTTCTTC.